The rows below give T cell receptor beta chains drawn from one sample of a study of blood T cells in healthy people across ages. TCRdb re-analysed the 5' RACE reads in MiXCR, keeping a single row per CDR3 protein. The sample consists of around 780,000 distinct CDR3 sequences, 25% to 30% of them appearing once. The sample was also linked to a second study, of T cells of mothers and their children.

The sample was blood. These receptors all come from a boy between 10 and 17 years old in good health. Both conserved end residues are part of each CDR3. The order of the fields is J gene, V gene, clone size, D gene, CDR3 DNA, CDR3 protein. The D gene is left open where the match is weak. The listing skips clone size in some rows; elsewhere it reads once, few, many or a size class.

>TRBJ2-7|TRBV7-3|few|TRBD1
TGTGCCAGCAGCTTAGGGACAGAAGGCCACGAGCAGTACTTC
CASSLGTEGHEQYF
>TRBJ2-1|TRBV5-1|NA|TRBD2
TGCGCCAGCAGCTTGGCCTCTAGCGGGGACTACAATGAGCAGTTCTTC
CASSLASSGDYNEQFF
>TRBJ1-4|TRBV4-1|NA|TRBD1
TGCGCCAGCAGCCAATCCGGGACAGGGCTTGAAAAACTGTTTTTT
CASSQSGTGLEKLFF
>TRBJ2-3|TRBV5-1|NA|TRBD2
TGCGCCAGCAGCTTCTCTAGCGGGGGGGAAATACTAAGGTCTAGCACAGATACGCAGTATTTT
CASSFSSGGEILRSSTDTQYF
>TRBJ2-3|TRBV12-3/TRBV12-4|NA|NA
TGTGCCAGCAGTTGGGCGACTAATTCGGATACGCAGTATTTT
CASSWATNSDTQYF
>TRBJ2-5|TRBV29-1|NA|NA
TGCAGCGTTGAGAACAGAAGAGAGACCCAGTACTTC
CSVENRRETQYF
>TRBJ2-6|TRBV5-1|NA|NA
TGCGCCAGCAGCTTGGTCAGGGGCGGGACTGGGGCCAACGTCCTGACTTTC
CASSLVRGGTGANVLTF
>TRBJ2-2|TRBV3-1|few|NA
TGTGCCAGCAGCCCGGTGGGTGGGGGGAACACCGGGGAGCTGTTTTTT
CASSPVGGGNTGELFF
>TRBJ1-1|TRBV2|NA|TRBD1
TGTGCCAGTCGAGACAGGGGGAACACTGAAGCTTTCTTT
CASRDRGNTEAFF
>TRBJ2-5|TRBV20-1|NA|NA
TGCAGTGCTAGACTCCGACTTAGTCAAGAGACCCAGTACTTC
CSARLRLSQETQYF
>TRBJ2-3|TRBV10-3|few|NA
TGTGCCATCAGTGAAAGTAGCACAGATACGCAGTATTTT
CAISESSTDTQYF
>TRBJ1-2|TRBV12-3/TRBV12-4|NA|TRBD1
TGTGCCAGCAGTCGGACAGGGGGTTTCTATGGCTACACCTTC
CASSRTGGFYGYTF
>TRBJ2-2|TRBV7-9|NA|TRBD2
TGTGCCAGCAGCCGGACTAGCGGGGGTCTCAACACCGGGGAGCTGTTTTTT
CASSRTSGGLNTGELFF
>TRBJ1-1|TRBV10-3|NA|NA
TGTGCCATAGTACAGGGCCCTAACACTGAAGCTTTCTTT
CAIVQGPNTEAFF
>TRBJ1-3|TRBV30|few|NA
TGTGCCTGGAGACAGGGACGCAACCCGGGAAACACCATATATTTT
CAWRQGRNPGNTIYF
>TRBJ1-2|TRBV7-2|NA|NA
TGTGCCAGCAGCTTAGGGAAAGGCTATGGCTACACCTTC
CASSLGKGYGYTF
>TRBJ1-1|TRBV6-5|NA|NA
TGTGCCAGCAGTTACCTCCGGACCTCCGGGGAAGCTTTCTTT
CASSYLRTSGEAFF
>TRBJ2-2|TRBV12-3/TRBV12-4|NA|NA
TGTGCCAGCAGTTTATTGCCCGGGACCGGGGAGCTGTTTTTT
CASSLLPGTGELFF
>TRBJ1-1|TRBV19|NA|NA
TGTGCCAGTAGTATCGCAGATATTGAAGCTTTCTTT
CASSIADIEAFF
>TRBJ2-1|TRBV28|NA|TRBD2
TGTGCCAGCAGTCGGACTAGCGGGGGACCCTACAATGAGCAGTCCTTC
CASSRTSGGPYNEQSF
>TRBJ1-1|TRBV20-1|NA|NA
TGCAGTGCTAGAGTTTGGGACACTGAAGCTTTCTTT
CSARVWDTEAFF
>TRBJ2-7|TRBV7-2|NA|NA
TGTGCCAGCAGTCGAACCCGGGGCGTTCGGTACTTC
CASSRTRGVRYF
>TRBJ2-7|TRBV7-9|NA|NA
TGTGCCAGCAGCCCGGTGGGGGCAGACTCCTACGAGCAGTACTTC
CASSPVGADSYEQYF
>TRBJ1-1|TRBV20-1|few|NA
TGCAGTGCTAGACGTCAGGGACTGAACACTGAAGCTTTCTTT
CSARRQGLNTEAFF
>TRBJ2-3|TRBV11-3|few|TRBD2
TGTGCCAGCAGCTTAAGTGGACTAGCAGTAGCAGATACGCAGTATTTT
CASSLSGLAVADTQYF
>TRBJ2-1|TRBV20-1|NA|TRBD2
TGCAGTGCTAGAGGACTAGCGGGGGGGTACTACAATGAGCAGTTCTTC
CSARGLAGGYYNEQFF
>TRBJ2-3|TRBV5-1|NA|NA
TGCGCCAGCATCGGCGTGTCAGATACGCAGTATTTT
CASIGVSDTQYF
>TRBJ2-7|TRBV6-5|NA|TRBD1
TGTGCCAGCAGGGCTTGGACAGGGGGCTTCTACGAGCAGTACTTC
CASRAWTGGFYEQYF
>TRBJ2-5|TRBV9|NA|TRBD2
TGTGCCAGCAGCGTAGGAGTGCGGGGGGCCTTAGGGGAGACCCAGTACTTC
CASSVGVRGALGETQYF
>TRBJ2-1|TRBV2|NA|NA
TGTGCCAGAACCCCAACACGGAGCGCGGACAATGAGCAGTTCTTC
CARTPTRSADNEQFF
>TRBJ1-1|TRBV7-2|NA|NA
TGTGCCAGCAGCTTAAGGGTAGGCATGAACACTGAAGCTTTCTTT
CASSLRVGMNTEAFF
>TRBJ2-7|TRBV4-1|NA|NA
TGCGCCAGCAGCCAAGATCGAAGTTCCTCCTACGAGCAGTACTTC
CASSQDRSSSYEQYF
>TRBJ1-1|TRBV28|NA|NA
TGTGCCGCGGGCAACACTGAAGCTTTCTTT
CAAGNTEAFF
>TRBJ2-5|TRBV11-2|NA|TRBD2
TGTGCCAGCAGCTTAGCCCCTGGACTAGCGGGGACGGAGACCCAGTACTTC
CASSLAPGLAGTETQYF
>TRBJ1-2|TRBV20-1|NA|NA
TGCAGTGCTAGAGATCTGGCATTATCCCCGTATGGCTACACCTTC
CSARDLALSPYGYTF
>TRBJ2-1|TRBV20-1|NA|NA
TGCAGTGCTAAAAGGCCGGGCCTGATCAATGAGCAGTTCTTC
CSAKRPGLINEQFF
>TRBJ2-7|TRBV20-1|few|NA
TGCAGTGCTAGAGATTTTTGGGGGGGCTCTTACGAGCAGTACTTC
CSARDFWGGSYEQYF
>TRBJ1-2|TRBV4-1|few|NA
TGCGCCAGCAGCCATCAGAGGGATGGCTACACCTTC
CASSHQRDGYTF
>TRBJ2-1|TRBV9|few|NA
TGTGCCAGCAGCGTAAATATGGACAATGAGCGGTTCTTC
CASSVNMDNERFF
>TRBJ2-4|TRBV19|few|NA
TGTGCCAGTAGTAAGCGGACAGTCAAAAACATTCAGTACTTC
CASSKRTVKNIQYF
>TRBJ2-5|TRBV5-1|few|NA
TGCGCCAGCACTGATGTGGTGACCCAGTACTTC
CASTDVVTQYF
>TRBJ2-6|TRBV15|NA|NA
TGTGCCACCAGCAGATTTTCCCAGTCCCAATCTGGGGCCAACGTCCTGACTTTC
CATSRFSQSQSGANVLTF
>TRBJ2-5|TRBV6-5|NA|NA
TGTGCCAGCAGTTCCGCGGGGTTAGAGACCCAGTACTTC
CASSSAGLETQYF
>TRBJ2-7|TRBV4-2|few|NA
TGTGCCAGCAGCCATCGAGAGGCTGGCGAGCAGTACTTC
CASSHREAGEQYF
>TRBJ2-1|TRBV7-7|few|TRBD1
TGTGCTAGCAGCTCCGGGGACAGGGGAGGCAATGAGCAGTTCTTC
CASSSGDRGGNEQFF
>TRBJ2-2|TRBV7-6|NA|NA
TGTGCCAGCAGCTTAGCGCAAGGGACTTTGACCGGGGAGCTGTTTTTT
CASSLAQGTLTGELFF
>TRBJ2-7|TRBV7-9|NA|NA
TGTGCCAGCAGCCTCGGAAGGGGAGGGGGCCCCTACGAGCAGTACTTC
CASSLGRGGGPYEQYF
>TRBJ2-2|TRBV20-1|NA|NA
TGCAGTGCTGGGGACCTCGGAGGGGCCGGGGAGCTGTTTTTT
CSAGDLGGAGELFF
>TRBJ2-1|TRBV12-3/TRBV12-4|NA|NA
TGTGCCAGCAGTTTGGGCCGGCCCTCCCCGGGTGAGCAGTTCTTC
CASSLGRPSPGEQFF
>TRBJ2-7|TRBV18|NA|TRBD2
TGTGCCAGCTCACCCTGGGCGGGGGAAAGCGAGCAGTACTTC
CASSPWAGESEQYF
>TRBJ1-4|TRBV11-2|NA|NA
TGTGCCAGCTCCGGGGCCGTTGATGAAAAACTGTTTTTT
CASSGAVDEKLFF
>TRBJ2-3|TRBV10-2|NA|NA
TGCGCCAGCGATGAGGGGGACTTCACAGATACGCAGTATTTT
CASDEGDFTDTQYF
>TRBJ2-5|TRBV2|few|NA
TGTGCCAGCACCCAGATGGAGACCCAGTACTTC
CASTQMETQYF